One sample yielded the 29 T cell receptor beta chains listed below, sequenced in a study of blood T cell repertoires in COVID-19. The data were produced by immunoSEQ multiplex PCR, yet TCRdb's version contains in-frame clones alone and is incomplete. Here the sample spans over 50,000 clones, about 86% being singletons. What was sequenced was peripheral blood. The receptors stem from a man between 65 and 85 years old with active COVID-19.

The chain is built from TRBV12-5 and TRBJ1-5; a possible D gene is TRBD1 (6 bases). In germline, CDR1 is LGHNT, CDR2 FRNRAP. V lost 1 base and J 3 bases, leaving 7 bases between the germline ends. There are 14 residues in the CDR3. CDR3 coding DNA: TGTGCTAGTGGTTTGGGGGGGCACAATCAGCCCCAGCATTTT. Translated: CASGLGGHNQPQHF.

The chain combines TRBV27 with TRBJ2-7, with D perhaps matching TRBD1 (6 bases). This CDR3 has 13 residues. The germline CDR1 and CDR2 sequences are MNHEY and SMNVEV (reference sequence). The V end lost 1 base, the J end lost 6 bases, and 10 bases lay between the germline ends. The CDR3 spells CASSLYLRGEQYF. As DNA, the CDR3 is TGTGCCAGCAGTTTATACCTCAGGGGCGAGCAGTACTTC.

The V call is TRBV5-4, the J call TRBJ1-1, with D unresolved. Trimming took 0 bases from V and 7 from J, leaving 10 bases between them. This CDR3 is built from 13 residues. Germline V gene sequence: CDR1 SGHNT, CDR2 YYREEE (reference sequence). The CDR3 spells CASSLELISEAFF. For the CDR3, the DNA is TGTGCCAGCAGCTTGGAACTGATAAGTGAAGCTTTCTTT.

V usage is TRBV2 and J usage is TRBJ2-7, with TRBD1 matching over 9 bases. Unmatched junction bases numbered 2, after V lost 6 bases and J lost 2 bases. CDR1 is SNHLY and CDR2 is FYNNEI in the germline V gene. There are 13 residues in the CDR3. CDR3 protein: CASSRDRAYEQYF. As DNA, the CDR3 is TGTGCCAGCAGCCGGGACAGGGCCTACGAGCAGTACTTC.

The chain carries TRBV28 and TRBJ1-1; 9 bases agree with TRBD1. The germline V gene has CDR1 MDHEN and CDR2 SYDVKM. The length of the CDR3 is 16 residues. The ends lost 4 bases at V and 4 bases at J; junction bases unmatched: 10. The CDR3 DNA reads TGTGCCAGCAGTTCACGACCGGGACAGGGCGGCACTGAAGCTTTCTTT. It specifies CASSSRPGQGGTEAFF.

The chain joins TRBV4-3 to TRBJ1-2; D is uncertain. The germline V gene has CDR1 LGHNA and CDR2 YSLEER. CDR3 length: 15 residues. Trimming stripped 0 bases from V and 6 bases from J, with 14 bases between. The CDR3: CASSQDWPPQHGYTF. CDR3 nucleotide sequence: TGCGCCAGCAGCCAAGATTGGCCCCCCCAACATGGCTACACCTTC.

The chain is built from TRBV6-5 and TRBJ2-1; maybe TRBD1 (5 bases). V lost 7 bases to trimming and J lost 8 bases, with 12 bases between them. Germline lookup yields CDR1 MNHEY and CDR2 SVGAGI. CDR3 length: 12 amino acids. In DNA, the CDR3 is TGTGCCAGCAAGCGCAGGGATTATGAGCAGTTCTTC. This sequence encodes CASKRRDYEQFF.

This chain links TRBV19 with TRBJ1-1; D unclear. V shed 7 bases and J shed 0 bases, with 18 bases lying between them. The CDR3 extends over 16 amino acids. Germline V CDR1 and CDR2: LNHDA, SQIVND (reference sequence). CDR3 DNA sequence: TGTGCCAGTAAACCCTGGGCCCGGTTAATGAACACTGAAGCTTTCTTT. Amino acids: CASKPWARLMNTEAFF.

The rearrangement uses TRBV5-1 and TRBJ1-2; 11 nucleotides align to TRBD1. This CDR3 has 14 amino acids. J gave up 6 bases and V 4 bases, and 5 bases lay outside the gene matches. Germline assignment: CDR1 SGHRS and CDR2 YFSETQ. CDR3 residues: CASSRDRGWNGYTF. In DNA form, the CDR3 reads TGCGCCAGCAGCCGGGACAGGGGGTGGAATGGCTACACCTTC.

The V and J genes are TRBV5-1 and TRBJ2-7, with 13 bases fitting TRBD2. The CDR3 has 19 amino acids. Germline lookup yields CDR1 SGHRS and CDR2 YFSETQ. Trimming removed 3 bases from V and 0 bases from J; junction bases left unmatched: 12. CDR3 nucleotide sequence: TGCGCCAGCAGCTCTGTAACTAGCGGGGGGGTTCCCACCTCCTACGAGCAGTACTTC. Translation: CASSSVTSGGVPTSYEQYF.

J is TRBJ2-2 and V is TRBV7-2; perhaps TRBD2 as D (6 bases). Germline V gene sequence: CDR1 SGHTA, CDR2 FQGNSA. The V end lost 1 base, the J end lost 4 bases, and 7 bases lay between the germline ends. This CDR3 is 14 amino acids long. CDR3 sequence (DNA): TGTGCCAGCAGCTTAGAAGCGGGCACCGGGGAGCTGTTTTTT. It specifies CASSLEAGTGELFF. Looking up the rest from reference TRBV7-2 and TRBJ2-2 gives the full variable domain: GAGVSQSPSNKVTEKGKDVELRCDPISGHTALYWYRQSLGQGLEFLIYFQGNSAPDKSGLPSDRFSAERTGGSVSTLTIQRTQQEDSAVYLCASSLEAGTGELFFGEGSRLTVL.

This sequence joins TRBV11-3 and TRBJ2-1; D ambiguous. The CDR3 sequence is 12 residues long. The germline V gene encodes CDR1 SGHNT and CDR2 YENEEA. Trimming stripped 2 bases from V and 7 bases from J, with 6 bases between. This CDR3 is CASSLSGNEQFF. The CDR3 DNA sequence: TGTGCCAGCAGCTTATCCGGGAATGAGCAGTTCTTC.

The genes are TRBV5-4 and TRBJ2-7; 9 bases agree with TRBD1. Germline V CDR1 and CDR2: SGHNT, YYREEE (reference sequence). After removal of 1 base from V and 5 bases from J, the junction contained 7 bases not matched to a gene. The CDR3 loop spans 15 amino acids. CDR3 in amino acids: CASSLPGTGFDEQYF. The CDR3 nucleotides read TGTGCCAGCAGCTTGCCCGGGACAGGGTTTGACGAGCAGTACTTC. The variable domain in full, with the rest retrieved from reference TRBV5-4 and TRBJ2-7, is ETGVTQSPTHLIKTRGQQVTLRCSSQSGHNTVSWYQQALGQGPQFIFQYYREEENGRGNFPPRFSGLQFPNYSSELNVNALELDDSALYLCASSLPGTGFDEQYFGPGTRLTVT.

The genes are TRBV18 and TRBJ1-1; maybe TRBD1 (6 bases). The length of the CDR3 is 14 residues. Looked up from germline, CDR1 is KGHSH and CDR2 is LQKENI. Trimming left V 3 bases short and J 6 bases short, with 14 bases between. Written as DNA, the CDR3 is TGTGCCAGCTCACCTTCGGGAGGACAGTCTGAAGCTTTCTTT. Its translation is CASSPSGGQSEAFF.

The V and J genes are TRBV6-4 and TRBJ2-1; possibly TRBD2 for D (6 bases). V was pared by 0 bases and J by 10 bases, with 10 bases between. From germline, CDR1 is MRHNA and CDR2 SNTAGT. This CDR3 comprises 13 residues. The CDR3: CASSDSTAGEQFF. For the CDR3, the DNA is TGTGCCAGCAGTGACTCGACGGCGGGGGAGCAGTTCTTC.

This rearrangement joins TRBV7-2 to TRBJ1-4; tentatively, D is TRBD1 (5 bases). Germline CDR1 is SGHTA and CDR2 is FQGNSA. The CDR3 spans 15 residues. V was trimmed by 4 bases and J by 10 bases, leaving 19 bases between them. The CDR3 loop reads CASSSDGHFGGKLFF. The CDR3 DNA follows: TGTGCCAGCAGCTCCGACGGTCACTTCGGGGGAAAACTGTTTTTT.

CDR3 protein: CASSPQGETQYF. In DNA form, the CDR3 reads TGCGCCAGCAGCCCTCAGGGGGAGACCCAGTACTTC. The V and J genes are TRBV5-1 and TRBJ2-5, with D possibly matching TRBD1 (6 bases). The germline V gene has CDR1 SGHRS and CDR2 YFSETQ. This CDR3 spans 12 amino acids. Trimming took off 4 bases at V and 5 bases at J, with 9 bases between the two ends.

This clone appeared a few times. The chain is built from TRBV6-2 or TRBV6-3 and TRBJ2-1; 11 nucleotides match TRBD1. The V gene end was trimmed by 4 bases and the J gene end by 7 bases; junction bases not matched to a gene: 9. Germline CDR1 MNHEY, CDR2 SVGEGT. The CDR3 length is 16 residues. CDR3 sequence reads: CASSLIPGTGGNEQFF. Here the CDR3 DNA reads TGTGCCAGCAGTTTGATCCCCGGGACAGGGGGTAATGAGCAGTTCTTC.

The chain couples TRBV4-1 to TRBJ1-6; D gene unclear. The CDR3 runs 15 residues. V was clipped by 0 bases and J by 9 bases, with 12 bases between them. Germline V gives CDR1 MGHRA, CDR2 YSYEKL. In DNA, the CDR3 is TGCGCCAGCAGCCAAGATTTCGGAGGAAGTTCACCCCTCCACTTT. Protein product: CASSQDFGGSSPLHF.

The V and J genes are TRBV21-1 and TRBJ2-2; TRBD1, the table's D call, was not compared with the DNA. TRBV21-1 is labeled a pseudogene. The CDR3 loop spans 15 amino acids. The CDR3 reads CASRDSLKDTGELFF. For the CDR3, the DNA is TGTGCCAGCAGGGACAGCCTCAAGGACACCGGGGAGCTGTTTTTT.

A note on this clone: The same CDR3 is also encoded by other DNA sequences in this sample. The genes are TRBV6-4 and TRBJ2-3; TRBD2 agrees at 10 bases. Germline lookup yields CDR1 MRHNA and CDR2 SNTAGT. The CDR3 extends over 15 amino acids. Trimming at V came to 2 bases and at J to 2 bases, leaving 1 base not matched to a gene. The CDR3 here is CASSDSGGATDTQYF. In DNA, the CDR3 is TGTGCCAGCAGTGACAGCGGGGGGGCCACAGATACGCAGTATTTT.

CDR3 DNA sequence: TGTGCCAGCAGCTCTGGCTCAAATGAGCAGTTCTTC. Its translation: CASSSGSNEQFF. The chain uses TRBV5-4 and TRBJ2-1; no definite D call. There are 12 residues in the CDR3. CDR1 is SGHNT, CDR2 YYREEE, per germline (reference sequence). The V gene lost 3 bases and the J gene lost 7 bases, with 8 bases spanning the gap.

This sequence joins TRBV27 and TRBJ2-2; TRBD1 matches at 9 bases. The CDR3 sequence is 16 residues long. Germline CDR1 reads MNHEY; CDR2 reads SMNVEV (reference sequence). Trimming cost V 5 bases and J 4 bases; bases outside gene matches: 8. CDR3: CASSVEDRGITGELFF. DNA of the CDR3: TGTGCCAGCAGTGTCGAAGACAGGGGGATCACCGGGGAGCTGTTTTTT.

V is TRBV19 and J is TRBJ2-7; 8 bases map to TRBD2. The germline V gene encodes CDR1 LNHDA and CDR2 SQIVND (reference sequence). With V trimmed by 4 bases and J by 3 bases, 8 bases remained unmatched. This CDR3 contains 15 residues. As DNA, the CDR3 is TGTGCCAGTAGTAGGAGCCCCGGGACTAGCTACGAGCAGTACTTC. Its translation: CASSRSPGTSYEQYF.

The gene calls are TRBV9 and TRBJ2-2; 10 bases are a match to TRBD1. The CDR3 spans 16 residues. Germline CDR1 reads SGDLS; CDR2 reads YYNGEE. The V and J ends lost 4 bases and 2 bases, in that order; junction bases with no gene match: 5. The CDR3 nucleotides are TGTGCCAGCAGCTCAAGACAGGGGGCCAACACCGGGGAGCTGTTTTTT. The encoded protein is CASSSRQGANTGELFF.

This chain links TRBV11-1 with TRBJ2-7; maybe TRBD2 (6 bases). The CDR3 consists of 15 residues. Germline V gene lookup returns CDR1 SGHAT and CDR2 FQDESV (reference sequence). Deletions cut 0 bases from V and 2 bases from J, with 11 bases between. In nucleotides, the CDR3 is TGTGCCAGCAGCTTAGCAGGAGGGTCGGCCTACGAGCAGTACTTC. Translated, it gives CASSLAGGSAYEQYF. Using reference TRBV11-1 and TRBJ2-7 for the parts outside the CDR3, the full variable domain is EAEVAQSPRYKITEKSQAVAFWCDPISGHATLYWYRQILGQGPELLVQFQDESVVDDSQLPKDRFSAERLKGVDSTLKIQPAELGDSAMYLCASSLAGGSAYEQYFGPGTRLTVT.

The CDR3 reads CASSTHQRTGGFIGSAGELFF. CDR3 bases: TGTGCCAGCAGCACGCACCAAAGGACAGGGGGCTTTATCGGGAGTGCCGGGGAGCTGTTTTTT. V and J are TRBV14 and TRBJ2-2, with 11 nucleotides matching TRBD1. This CDR3 comprises 21 residues. Trimming at V came to 5 bases and at J to 6 bases, leaving 23 bases not matched to a gene. The germline gives CDR1 SGHDN, CDR2 FVKESK.

V is TRBV21-1 and J is TRBJ2-3; the table's TRBD2 call for D was not verified on the DNA. TRBV21-1 is a recognized pseudogene. The length of the CDR3 is 23 residues. This CDR3 reads CASSKALPGTSGGLSTYTDTQYF. In DNA form, the CDR3 reads TGTGCCAGCAGCAAAGCGCTTCCCGGGACTAGCGGGGGGCTGTCAACGTATACAGATACGCAGTATTTT.

V and J are TRBV27 and TRBJ2-7, with TRBD1 as a possible D gene (8 bases). Germline V lookup: CDR1 MNHEY, CDR2 SMNVEV (reference sequence). V shed 3 bases and J shed 7 bases, with 13 bases lying between them. This CDR3 region has 13 residues. CDR3 sequence (DNA): TGTGCCAGCAGTTTTTACAGGGGGGGGGAGCAGTACTTC. Translated, it gives CASSFYRGGEQYF.